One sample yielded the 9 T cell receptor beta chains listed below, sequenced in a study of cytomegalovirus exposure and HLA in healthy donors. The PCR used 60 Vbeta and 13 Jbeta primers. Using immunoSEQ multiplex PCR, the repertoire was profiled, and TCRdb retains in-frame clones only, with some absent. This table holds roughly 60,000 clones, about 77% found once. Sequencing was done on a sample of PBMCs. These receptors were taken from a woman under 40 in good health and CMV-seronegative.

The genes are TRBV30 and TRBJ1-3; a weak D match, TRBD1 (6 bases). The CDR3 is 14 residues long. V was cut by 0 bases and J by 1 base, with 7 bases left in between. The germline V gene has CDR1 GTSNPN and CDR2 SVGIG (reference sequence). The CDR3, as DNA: TGTGCCTGGAGTGTACAGGGATCTGGAAACACCATATATTTT. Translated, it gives CAWSVQGSGNTIYF.

The CDR3 DNA follows: TGTGCCAGCTCACCGTCGGCGGGAGGGCCCTTCGTAGCGCAGTATTTT. Residues: CASSPSAGGPFVAQYF. The rearrangement links TRBV18 to TRBJ2-3; 9 bases match TRBD2. The germline V gene encodes CDR1 KGHSH and CDR2 LQKENI. J lost 10 bases, V lost 3 bases, and 14 bases had no gene match. The CDR3 sequence is 16 residues long.

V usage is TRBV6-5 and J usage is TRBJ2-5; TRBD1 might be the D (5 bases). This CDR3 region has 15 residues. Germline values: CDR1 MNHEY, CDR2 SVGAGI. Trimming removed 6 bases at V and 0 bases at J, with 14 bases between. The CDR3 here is CASRPLPGNQETQYF. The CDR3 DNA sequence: TGTGCCAGCAGGCCTTTGCCAGGGAACCAAGAGACCCAGTACTTC.

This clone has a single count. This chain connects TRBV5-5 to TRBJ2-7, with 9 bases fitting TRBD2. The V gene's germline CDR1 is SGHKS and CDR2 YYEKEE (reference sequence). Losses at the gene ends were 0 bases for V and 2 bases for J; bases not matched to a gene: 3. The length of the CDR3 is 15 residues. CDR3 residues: CASSLVASGTYEQYV. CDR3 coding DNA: TGTGCCAGCAGCTTGGTGGCTAGCGGGACCTACGAGCAGTACGTC.

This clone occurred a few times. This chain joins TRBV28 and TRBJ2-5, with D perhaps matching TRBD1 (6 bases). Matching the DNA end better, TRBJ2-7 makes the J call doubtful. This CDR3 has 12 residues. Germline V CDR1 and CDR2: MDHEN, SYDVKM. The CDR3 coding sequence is TGTGCCAGCAGCCTACAGGGTTACGAGCAGTACTTC. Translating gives CASSLQGYEQYF.

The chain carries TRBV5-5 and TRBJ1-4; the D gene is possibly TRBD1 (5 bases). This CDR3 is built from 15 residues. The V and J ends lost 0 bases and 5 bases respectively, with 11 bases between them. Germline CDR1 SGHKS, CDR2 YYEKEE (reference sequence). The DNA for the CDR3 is TGTGCCAGCAGCTTGGGGATGGGGGGGAATGAAAAACTGTTTTTT. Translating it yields CASSLGMGGNEKLFF.

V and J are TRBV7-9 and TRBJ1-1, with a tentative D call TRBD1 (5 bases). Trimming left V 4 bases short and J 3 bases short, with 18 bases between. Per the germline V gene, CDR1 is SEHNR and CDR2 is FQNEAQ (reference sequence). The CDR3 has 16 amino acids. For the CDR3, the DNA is TGTGCCAGCAGCTCTTTGAACAGGTTATCGGACACTGAAGCTTTCTTT. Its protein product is CASSSLNRLSDTEAFF. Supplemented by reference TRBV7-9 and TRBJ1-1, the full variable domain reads DTGVSQNPRHKITKRGQNVTFRCDPISEHNRLYWYRQTLGQGPEFLTYFQNEAQLEKSRLLSDRFSAERPKGSFSTLEIQRTEQGDSAMYLCASSSLNRLSDTEAFFGQGTRLTVV.

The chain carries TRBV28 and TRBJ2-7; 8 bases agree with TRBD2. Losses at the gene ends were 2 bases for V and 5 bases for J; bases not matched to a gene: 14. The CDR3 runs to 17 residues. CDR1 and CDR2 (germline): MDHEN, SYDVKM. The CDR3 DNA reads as TGTGCCAGCAGTTTAGGGCGTGTGAGCGGGAGTCGCCACGAGCAGTACTTC. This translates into CASSLGRVSGSRHEQYF.

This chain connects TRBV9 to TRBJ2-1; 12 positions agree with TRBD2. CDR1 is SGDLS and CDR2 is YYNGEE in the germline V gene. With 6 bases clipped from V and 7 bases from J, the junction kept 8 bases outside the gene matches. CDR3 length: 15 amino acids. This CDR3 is CASNSGLAGLNEQFF. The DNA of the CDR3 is TGTGCCAGCAATTCGGGACTAGCGGGTTTAAATGAGCAGTTCTTC.